Listed here are 25 T cell receptor beta chains from one sample, sequenced in a study of shared clonotypes between healthy human individuals. Profiled with immunoSEQ multiplex PCR; TCRdb holds only in-frame clones, not every one. The data hold approximately 1.5 million clones, with 95% to 99% observed a single time. Specimen: naive CD4+ T cells sorted from blood. Subset indicated: CD45RA+ positively selected. These receptors all stem from a man aged 25 to 40 in good health.

V gene TRBV9 combines with J gene TRBJ2-1; 11 bases map to TRBD2. CDR3 size: 17 residues. V shed 0 bases, J shed 8 bases, and the junction held 10 bases outside the gene matches. The germline CDR1 and CDR2 sequences are SGDLS and YYNGEE. The CDR3 is CASSVDIAGGPIDEQFF. The CDR3 DNA reads as TGTGCCAGCAGCGTAGACATAGCGGGAGGGCCGATAGATGAGCAGTTCTTC.

The J gene is TRBJ2-2, the V gene TRBV4-2; TRBD2 matches 13 bases. CDR1 LGHNA and CDR2 YNFKEQ come from the germline V gene. The CDR3 totals 19 residues. The V gene end was trimmed by 3 bases and the J gene end by 5 bases; junction bases not matched to a gene: 12. The CDR3 DNA is TGTGCCAGCAGCCACCCGGGACTAGCGGGACCAAAAGGTACCGGGGAGCTGTTTTTT. This encodes CASSHPGLAGPKGTGELFF.

The chain links TRBV5-4 to TRBJ1-2; D is ambiguous. V was clipped by 4 bases and J by 2 bases, with 6 bases between them. CDR1 and CDR2 from the germline V gene are SGHNT and YYREEE (reference sequence). The CDR3 consists of 12 residues. CDR3 loop: CASSPENYGYTF. CDR3 nucleotide sequence: TGTGCCAGCAGCCCTGAAAACTATGGCTACACCTTC.

This chain connects TRBV10-3 to TRBJ2-5, with TRBD1 identical over 12 bases. The V segment lost 8 bases and the J segment 5 bases; nucleotides outside the gene matches: 0. This CDR3 has 12 residues. Germline V lookup: CDR1 ENHRY, CDR2 SYGVKD. The CDR3 here is CAIGTGGETQYF. The CDR3 DNA sequence: TGTGCCATCGGGACAGGGGGCGAGACCCAGTACTTC.

The gene calls are TRBV19 and TRBJ2-1, with D uncertain. CDR3 length: 13 amino acids. Germline V CDR1 and CDR2: LNHDA, SQIVND (reference sequence). Between the trimmed V and J ends, which lost 3 bases and 8 bases, there was a span of 11 bases. CDR3 nucleotides: TGTGCCAGTAGTATTAAACCGACGGATGAGCAGTTCTTC. It translates to CASSIKPTDEQFF.

This chain uses TRBV10-3 with TRBJ1-5; no definite D call. The CDR3 is 15 residues long. Germline CDR1 is ENHRY and CDR2 is SYGVKD. Trimming stripped 3 bases from V and 2 bases from J, with 11 bases between. This CDR3 is CAISEHHPRNQPQHF. The CDR3 DNA sequence: TGTGCCATCAGTGAACATCACCCCCGCAATCAGCCCCAGCATTTT.

V usage is TRBV29-1 and J usage is TRBJ1-2; TRBD1 might be the D (5 bases). Germline V gene lookup returns CDR1 SQVTM and CDR2 ANQGSEA. V dropped 6 bases and J dropped 0 bases, with 11 bases sitting between them. The CDR3 length is 13 residues. The CDR3 DNA sequence: TGCAGCGTGGCGCAGGGAACTAACTATGGCTACACCTTC. It translates to CSVAQGTNYGYTF.

This CDR3 reads CASSIGRGLPPSNQPQHF. In nucleotides, the CDR3 is TGTGCCAGTAGTATAGGCAGGGGCCTACCCCCAAGCAATCAGCCCCAGCATTTT. The chain joins TRBV19 to TRBJ1-5; a weak D match, TRBD1 (6 bases). CDR3 length: 18 amino acids. Trimming removed 1 base from V and 1 base from J, with 17 bases in between. Germline V gene sequence: CDR1 LNHDA, CDR2 SQIVND (reference sequence).

The chain carries TRBV7-2 and TRBJ2-7, with D unresolved. The CDR3 runs 13 residues. The V and J ends lost 1 base and 6 bases respectively, with 10 bases between them. CDR1 SGHTA and CDR2 FQGNSA come from the germline V gene. The CDR3 DNA follows: TGTGCCAGCAGCTTAGGGTTGCGGACCGAGCAGTACTTC. Protein: CASSLGLRTEQYF.

The J gene is TRBJ1-2, the V gene TRBV5-1; TRBD1 might be the D (6 bases). The CDR3 spans 19 residues. Trimming removed 3 bases from V and 4 bases from J, with 28 bases in between. Germline CDR1 SGHRS, CDR2 YFSETQ. The CDR3 DNA sequence: TGCGCCAGCAGCTGGGGTCGGGGAAAACAGGGAGCCCGATTCTATGGCTACACCTTC. It specifies CASSWGRGKQGARFYGYTF.

This clone was seen a single time. V and J are TRBV28 and TRBJ2-3; no definite D call. The V end lost 2 bases, the J end lost 3 bases, and 3 bases lay between the germline ends. This CDR3 comprises 12 residues. CDR1 is MDHEN, CDR2 SYDVKM, per germline. The CDR3 spells CASSLPTDTQYF. In nucleotides, the CDR3 is TGTGCCAGCAGTTTACCGACAGATACGCAGTATTTT.

A few counts support this clone. V is TRBV28 and J is TRBJ1-1; tentative D call: TRBD1 (6 bases). Deletions cut 2 bases from V and 7 bases from J, with 14 bases between. The germline V gene has CDR1 MDHEN and CDR2 SYDVKM. CDR3 length: 14 residues. The CDR3 sequence: CASSLPGAALEAFF. The CDR3 nucleotides are TGTGCCAGCAGTTTACCGGGGGCGGCCCTTGAAGCTTTCTTT. Using reference TRBV28 and TRBJ1-1 for the parts outside the CDR3, the full variable domain is DVKVTQSSRYLVKRTGEKVFLECVQDMDHENMFWYRQDPGLGLRLIYFSYDVKMKEKGDIPEGYSVSREKKERFSLILESASTNQTSMYLCASSLPGAALEAFFGQGTRLTVV.

The gene calls are TRBV19 and TRBJ1-3; D remains unclear. V dropped 3 bases and J dropped 0 bases, with 9 bases sitting between them. The CDR3 extends over 15 amino acids. CDR1 is LNHDA and CDR2 is SQIVND in the germline V gene (reference sequence). The CDR3 loop is CASSIPPNSGNTIYF. Here the CDR3 DNA reads TGTGCCAGTAGTATTCCCCCTAACTCTGGAAACACCATATATTTT.

Comment on this clone: The same CDR3 is also encoded by other DNA sequences in this sample. V and J are TRBV28 and TRBJ2-7, with 9 bases aligning to TRBD1. The CDR3 spans 14 residues. Trimming cost V 6 bases and J 3 bases; bases outside gene matches: 6. Germline V CDR1 and CDR2: MDHEN, SYDVKM. CDR3: CASSPGQGYYEQYF. The CDR3 coding sequence is TGTGCCAGCAGCCCGGGACAGGGATACTACGAGCAGTACTTC. The whole variable domain, remainder taken from reference TRBV28 and TRBJ2-7, is DVKVTQSSRYLVKRTGEKVFLECVQDMDHENMFWYRQDPGLGLRLIYFSYDVKMKEKGDIPEGYSVSREKKERFSLILESASTNQTSMYLCASSPGQGYYEQYFGPGTRLTVT.

CDR3 DNA: TGTGCCAGCGGTAGACAGGTCAACACTGAAGCTTTCTTT. Amino acids: CASGRQVNTEAFF. V and J are TRBV2 and TRBJ1-1, with D possibly matching TRBD1 (6 bases). Germline V gene lookup returns CDR1 SNHLY and CDR2 FYNNEI. V lost 8 bases, J lost 2 bases, and 12 bases lay in between. The CDR3 spans 13 residues.

V usage is TRBV6-6 and J usage is TRBJ2-7; TRBD2 matches at 14 bases. V gave up 5 bases and J gave up 9 bases; unmatched junction bases: 6. Per the germline V gene, CDR1 is MNHNY and CDR2 is SVGAGI (reference sequence). The CDR3 covers 14 residues. The CDR3 bases are TGTGCCAGCAGTCCCGGGACTAGCGGGAGCGGGCAGTACTTC. It yields the protein CASSPGTSGSGQYF.

The chain recombines TRBV6-1 with TRBJ1-2; tentatively, D is TRBD1 (5 bases). This CDR3 comprises 13 residues. In germline, CDR1 is MNHNS, CDR2 SASEGT. The V end was cut by 7 bases, the J end by 4 bases, with 13 bases between. As DNA, the CDR3 is TGTGCCAGCATTCTAGGGGTGGGCTATGGCTACACCTTC. Its protein product is CASILGVGYGYTF.

This sequence joins TRBV20-1 and TRBJ2-7; D gene unclear. There are 11 residues in the CDR3. V was trimmed by 3 bases and J by 4 bases, leaving 7 bases between them. In germline, CDR1 is DFQATT, CDR2 SNEGSKA (reference sequence). The CDR3: CSASYGYEQYF. CDR3 in DNA: TGCAGTGCTAGTTATGGTTACGAGCAGTACTTC.

The rearrangement joins TRBV27 to TRBJ2-5; TRBD2 agrees at 12 bases. The ends lost 8 bases at V and 5 bases at J; junction bases unmatched: 9. This CDR3 region has 15 residues. CDR1 is MNHEY and CDR2 is SMNVEV in the germline V gene (reference sequence). CDR3 DNA: TGTGCCAGCCCCCTAGCGGGAGGGCCGGAGGAGACCCAGTACTTC. This gives the protein CASPLAGGPEETQYF.

The V and J genes are TRBV18 and TRBJ1-4, with a possible D match to TRBD1 (6 bases). Between the trimmed V and J ends, which lost 1 base and 7 bases, there was a span of 13 bases. Germline CDR1 KGHSH, CDR2 LQKENI. This CDR3 comprises 15 residues. The CDR3 DNA follows: TGTGCCAGCTCACCACGTTCGGGGGCCGGTGAAAAACTGTTTTTT. Translating gives CASSPRSGAGEKLFF.

This chain connects TRBV19 to TRBJ2-1; maybe TRBD1 (5 bases). Germline V CDR1 and CDR2: LNHDA, SQIVND (reference sequence). This CDR3 has 13 amino acids. Trimming stripped 4 bases from V and 6 bases from J, with 10 bases between. CDR3 residues: CASSKGRPNEQFF. As DNA, the CDR3 is TGTGCCAGTAGTAAGGGGCGACCCAATGAGCAGTTCTTC.

V is TRBV9 and J is TRBJ1-2; D not certain. The CDR3 totals 16 residues. Deletions cut 4 bases from V and 8 bases from J, with 24 bases between. CDR1 is SGDLS and CDR2 is YYNGEE in the germline V gene. Here the CDR3 DNA reads TGTGCCAGCAGCTATATCCCTGGCCCCTCAGCCTACGGCTACACCTTC. This codes for CASSYIPGPSAYGYTF.

This sequence joins TRBV5-1 and TRBJ2-5; no definite D call. The CDR3 is 15 amino acids. Germline V gene sequence: CDR1 SGHRS, CDR2 YFSETQ. Trimming took 0 bases from V and 2 from J, leaving 11 bases between them. In nucleotides, the CDR3 is TGCGCCAGCAGCTTGGCATCGCTAGGTCAAGAGACCCAGTACTTC. It codes for CASSLASLGQETQYF.

In its sample, this clone was seen a few times. The chain combines TRBV11-2 with TRBJ1-4, with D possibly matching TRBD1 (5 bases). Germline V gene data show CDR1 as SGHAT and CDR2 as FQNNGV. CDR3 length: 13 residues. The V end lost 4 bases, the J end lost 14 bases, and 17 bases lay between the germline ends. The CDR3 nucleotides are TGTGCCAGCAGCTCCGACAGAGCCTTCCAGCTGTTTTTT. Translating it yields CASSSDRAFQLFF. The full variable domain, rest sourced from reference TRBV11-2 and TRBJ1-4, is EAGVAQSPRYKIIEKRQSVAFWCNPISGHATLYWYQQILGQGPKLLIQFQNNGVVDDSQLPKDRFSAERLKGVDSTLKIQPAKLEDSAVYLCASSSDRAFQLFFGSGTQLSVL.

The rearrangement links TRBV4-3 to TRBJ2-3; D ambiguous. Trimming removed 7 bases from V and 4 bases from J, with 27 bases in between. The CDR3 runs to 18 residues. In germline, CDR1 is LGHNA, CDR2 YSLEER. In DNA, the CDR3 is TGCGCCAGCAAATCCAAGATGACGGAGCCGATCCGGTCAGATACGCAGTATTTT. Its translation: CASKSKMTEPIRSDTQYF.